The 10 T cell receptor beta chains below all came from one sample that was sequenced in a study of resident and recirculating memory T cells in vitiligo. Data came from immunoSEQ multiplex PCR; TCRdb stores just in-frame clones and leaves some out. The table shows roughly 80,000 clones, with roughly nine tenths occurring only once. The sequencing sample was made of blood. The receptors stem from a male donor with vitiligo.

V usage is TRBV7-9 and J usage is TRBJ1-4; tentative D call: TRBD1 (6 bases). There are 12 residues in the CDR3. V lost 4 bases and J 8 bases, leaving 8 bases between the germline ends. The germline V gene has CDR1 SEHNR and CDR2 FQNEAQ (reference sequence). Here the CDR3 DNA reads TGTGCCAGCAGCTGGACAGACGAAAAACTGTTTTTT. It encodes CASSWTDEKLFF.

This clone was picked up one time. The chain links TRBV9 to TRBJ2-5, with D possibly TRBD1 on 6 matching bases. V lost 3 bases and J 2 bases, leaving 11 bases between the germline ends. The germline gives CDR1 SGDLS, CDR2 YYNGEE. This CDR3 contains 14 residues. Here the CDR3 DNA reads TGTGCCAGCAGCGGCCAGACAGGACAAGAGACCCAGTACTTC. This encodes CASSGQTGQETQYF.

CDR3 in amino acids: CASSFNLAGTETQYF. The CDR3 DNA sequence: TGTGCCAGCAGCTTTAACCTAGCGGGAACGGAGACCCAGTACTTC. V is TRBV11-2 and J is TRBJ2-5; 9 bases line up with TRBD2. This CDR3 spans 15 amino acids. V lost 3 bases to trimming and J lost 5 bases; unmatched junction nucleotides: 7. Germline-derived CDR1 and CDR2 are SGHAT and FQNNGV.

The V call is TRBV9, the J call TRBJ1-1; TRBD1 matches 9 bases. This CDR3 contains 14 residues. V lost 2 bases to trimming and J lost 7 bases; unmatched junction nucleotides: 6. Looked up from germline, CDR1 is SGDLS and CDR2 is YYNGEE. This chain's CDR3 is CASSVPGQGGEAFF. Here the CDR3 DNA reads TGTGCCAGCAGCGTTCCGGGACAGGGAGGTGAAGCTTTCTTT. Supplemented by reference TRBV9 and TRBJ1-1, the full variable domain reads DSGVTQTPKHLITATGQRVTLRCSPRSGDLSVYWYQQSLDQGLQFLIQYYNGEERAKGNILERFSAQQFPDLHSELNLSSLELGDSALYFCASSVPGQGGEAFFGQGTRLTVV.

CDR3: CATRQGAEQYF. CDR3 bases: TGTGCCACACGACAGGGGGCCGAGCAGTACTTC. The chain is built from TRBV10-3 and TRBJ2-7, with 10 nucleotides matching TRBD1. CDR1 is ENHRY, CDR2 SYGVKD, per germline. After removal of 10 bases from V and 6 bases from J, the junction contained 3 bases not matched to a gene. This CDR3 is 11 amino acids long.

The chain is built from TRBV18 and TRBJ1-1; D is possibly TRBD1 (6 bases). Trimming shortened V by 0 bases and J by 11 bases, and 19 bases separated the two germline ends. Germline CDR1 KGHSH, CDR2 LQKENI. The CDR3 loop spans 15 amino acids. The CDR3: CASSPPGHPGTRAFF. Written as DNA, the CDR3 is TGTGCCAGCTCACCACCGGGACATCCCGGGACTAGGGCTTTCTTT.

This clone showed up just a few times. The gene calls are TRBV28 and TRBJ2-1; 7 bases line up with TRBD2. The junction had 6 bases not matched to a gene; V was cut back by 6 bases and J by 4 bases. Germline V lookup: CDR1 MDHEN, CDR2 SYDVKM. The CDR3 has 14 residues. This CDR3 reads CASRRREEYNEQFF. For the CDR3, the DNA is TGTGCCAGCAGACGACGGGAGGAATACAATGAGCAGTTCTTC.

This clone was seen a single time. Compared with germline, one end of the junction differs, possibly owing to a read error. In the same sample, other DNA sequences code for this CDR3. The chain carries TRBV7-2 and TRBJ2-3; a weak D match, TRBD1 (5 bases). Germline assignment: CDR1 SGHTA and CDR2 FQGNSA. The CDR3 is made up of 14 amino acids. The DNA of the CDR3 is TGTGCTAGCAGCTTAGGCTTGGGGCCAGATACGCAGTATTTT. Amino acid sequence: CASSLGLGPDTQYF. The full variable domain, rest sourced from reference TRBV7-2 and TRBJ2-3, is GAGVSQSPSNKVTEKGKDVELRCDPISGHTALYWYRQSLGQGLEFLIYFQGNSAPDKSGLPSDRFSAERTGGSVSTLTIQRTQQEDSAVYLCASSLGLGPDTQYFGPGTRLTVL.

The chain combines TRBV9 with TRBJ2-2, with TRBD1 identical over 7 bases. Trimming took 0 bases from V and 6 from J; bases not matched to a gene: 14. The CDR3 is made up of 18 amino acids. CDR1 is SGDLS, CDR2 YYNGEE, per germline. The CDR3 spells CASSVGSRATGHAGELFF. CDR3 nucleotide sequence: TGTGCCAGCAGCGTAGGTTCGCGTGCGACAGGGCATGCCGGGGAGCTGTTTTTT.

This clone came up a few times. The rearrangement joins TRBV5-1 to TRBJ1-2; D gene uncertain. V gave up 0 bases and J gave up 8 bases, with 17 bases separating them. The CDR3 spans 15 residues. CDR1 and CDR2 from the germline V gene are SGHRS and YFSETQ. CDR3 amino acids: CASSLDFGGSAGYTF. In DNA, the CDR3 is TGCGCCAGCAGCTTGGATTTTGGAGGATCCGCGGGCTACACCTTC.